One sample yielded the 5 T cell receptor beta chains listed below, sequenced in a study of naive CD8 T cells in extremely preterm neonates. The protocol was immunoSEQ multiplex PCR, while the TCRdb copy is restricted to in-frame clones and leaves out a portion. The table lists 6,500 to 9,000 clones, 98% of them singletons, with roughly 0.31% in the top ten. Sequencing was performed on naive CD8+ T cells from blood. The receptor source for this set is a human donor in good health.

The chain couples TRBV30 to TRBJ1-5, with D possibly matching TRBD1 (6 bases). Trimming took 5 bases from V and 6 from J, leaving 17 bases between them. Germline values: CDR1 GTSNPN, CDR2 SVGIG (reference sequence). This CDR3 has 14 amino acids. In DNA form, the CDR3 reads TGTGCCTGGGGATATGGGGGGGCAGGTCAGCCCCAGCATTTT. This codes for CAWGYGGAGQPQHF.

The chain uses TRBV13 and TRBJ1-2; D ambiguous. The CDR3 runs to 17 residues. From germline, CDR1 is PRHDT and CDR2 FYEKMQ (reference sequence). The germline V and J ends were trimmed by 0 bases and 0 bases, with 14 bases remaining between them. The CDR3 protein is CASSLGTEMSSNYGYTF. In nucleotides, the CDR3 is TGTGCCAGCAGCTTAGGCACAGAGATGAGCTCTAACTATGGCTACACCTTC.

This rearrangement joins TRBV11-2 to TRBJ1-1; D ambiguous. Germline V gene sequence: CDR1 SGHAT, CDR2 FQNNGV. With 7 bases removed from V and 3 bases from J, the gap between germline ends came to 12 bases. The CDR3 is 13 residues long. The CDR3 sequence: CASTLTGDTEAFF. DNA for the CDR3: TGTGCCAGCACGCTGACCGGAGACACTGAAGCTTTCTTT.

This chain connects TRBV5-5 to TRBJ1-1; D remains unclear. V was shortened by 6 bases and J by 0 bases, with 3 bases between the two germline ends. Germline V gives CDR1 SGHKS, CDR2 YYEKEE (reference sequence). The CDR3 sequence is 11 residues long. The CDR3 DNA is TGTGCCAGCATCATGAACACTGAAGCTTTCTTT. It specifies CASIMNTEAFF. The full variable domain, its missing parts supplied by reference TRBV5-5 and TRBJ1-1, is DAGVTQSPTHLIKTRGQQVTLRCSPISGHKSVSWYQQVLGQGPQFIFQYYEKEERGRGNFPDRFSARQFPNYSSELNVNALLLGDSALYLCASIMNTEAFFGQGTRLTVV.

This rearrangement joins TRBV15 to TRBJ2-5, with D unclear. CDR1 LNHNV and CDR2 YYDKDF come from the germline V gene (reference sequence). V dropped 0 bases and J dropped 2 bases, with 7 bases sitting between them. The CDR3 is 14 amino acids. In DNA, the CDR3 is TGTGCCACCAGCAGAGATGCAGGTCAAGAGACCCAGTACTTC. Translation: CATSRDAGQETQYF.